This T cell receptor beta chain was observed in a study of T cell responses to AZD1222 COVID-19 vaccine. V shed 3 bases and J shed 1 base, with 10 bases lying between them. The CDR3 spans 15 residues. The germline gives CDR1 SGHTA, CDR2 FQGNSA. Assay: immunoSEQ multiplex PCR; the TCRdb copy retains only in-frame clones and omits some. The sample has 80,000 or so clones, 85% to 90% seen once. Study-level points and caveats: Dominant CD4 TCR responses targeted spike regions 160-218 and 743-854.

Of note for this clone: What it binds is not known.

The material sequenced was peripheral blood, taken on day 0 of AZD1222 vaccination. This chain joins TRBV7-2 and TRBJ1-5; a possible D gene is TRBD1 (6 bases). The TCR comes from an adult in good health. The CDR3 loop reads CASSLRTASNQPQHF. In DNA, the CDR3 is TGTGCCAGCAGCTTGCGGACAGCAAGCAATCAGCCCCAGCATTTT.